One and the same sample provided the 28 T cell receptor beta chains below, sequenced in a study of radiotherapy plus CTLA-4 blockade in lung cancer. Libraries were prepared by immunoSEQ multiplex PCR; TCRdb keeps only in-frame clonotypes and omits some of them. The sample carries around 90,000 clones, about 80% recorded once. The source material was peripheral blood, sampled from a patient treated with radiotherapy plus ipilimumab. The receptors come from a human donor with non-small cell lung cancer that progressed on radiotherapy plus ipilimumab.

The chain is built from TRBV29-1 and TRBJ2-7, with 8 nucleotides matching TRBD2. Germline loops: CDR1 SQVTM, CDR2 ANQGSEA. Germline trimming cut 7 bases from V and 3 bases from J; bases unmatched to any gene: 8. The CDR3 covers 13 residues. CDR3 region: CSGGSGSFYEQYF. CDR3 nucleotides: TGCAGCGGGGGAAGCGGGAGCTTCTACGAGCAGTACTTC.

The chain couples TRBV30 to TRBJ1-1, with D perhaps matching TRBD1 (6 bases). The V end was cut by 2 bases, the J end by 6 bases, with 7 bases between. Looked up from germline, CDR1 is GTSNPN and CDR2 is SVGIG (reference sequence). There are 11 residues in the CDR3. This chain's CDR3 is CAWSTGPEAFF. CDR3 DNA: TGTGCCTGGAGTACAGGGCCTGAAGCTTTCTTT.

DNA for the CDR3: TGCGCCAGCAGCTTTGTCCGGGACGGAGAAGCTTTCTTT. It yields the protein CASSFVRDGEAFF. The genes are TRBV5-1 and TRBJ1-1, with a possible D match to TRBD1 (5 bases). The CDR3 is 13 amino acids. Trimming shortened V by 2 bases and J by 8 bases, and 13 bases separated the two germline ends. Germline loops: CDR1 SGHRS, CDR2 YFSETQ.

V usage is TRBV7-2 and J usage is TRBJ2-3; maybe TRBD2 (6 bases). From germline, CDR1 is SGHTA and CDR2 FQGNSA. V lost 3 bases and J 2 bases, leaving 9 bases between the germline ends. This CDR3 spans 14 amino acids. The CDR3 nucleotides read TGTGCCAGCAGCTTCGGGAGCTACACAGATACGCAGTATTTT. This gives the protein CASSFGSYTDTQYF.

The V and J genes are TRBV19 and TRBJ2-2; TRBD2 might be the D (5 bases). CDR3 size: 15 residues. V lost 10 bases, J lost 6 bases, and 21 bases lay in between. From germline, CDR1 is LNHDA and CDR2 SQIVND (reference sequence). CDR3 loop: CATGKDRGRSGELFF. In nucleotides, the CDR3 is TGTGCCACGGGAAAGGACCGGGGTAGGTCCGGGGAGCTGTTTTTT.

As for this clone: This specimen includes other DNA sequences encoding the same CDR3. The chain links TRBV18 to TRBJ1-1; D not certain. The V end lost 0 bases, the J end lost 3 bases, and 5 bases lay between the germline ends. CDR3 length: 13 residues. Germline CDR1 is KGHSH and CDR2 is LQKENI. CDR3 region: CASSPPGDTEAFF. Here the CDR3 DNA reads TGTGCCAGCTCACCACCTGGGGACACTGAAGCTTTCTTT.

This clone was recorded a few times. The CDR3 spells CASSLAFGQGRDEQYF. The CDR3 region has the DNA TGTGCCAGCAGCTTAGCGTTCGGACAGGGTAGGGACGAGCAGTACTTC. This sequence joins TRBV7-9 and TRBJ2-7; 8 bases map to TRBD1. The CDR3 length is 16 residues. The germline V gene encodes CDR1 SEHNR and CDR2 FQNEAQ (reference sequence). The V segment lost 0 bases and the J segment 5 bases; nucleotides outside the gene matches: 9.

The chain links TRBV27 to TRBJ2-7; weak D call: TRBD2 (6 bases). The germline gives CDR1 MNHEY, CDR2 SMNVEV (reference sequence). The CDR3 runs to 13 residues. Trimming stripped 6 bases from V and 4 bases from J, with 13 bases between. The CDR3 loop is CASRFDGGYEQYF. In DNA form, the CDR3 reads TGTGCCAGCAGGTTTGATGGGGGGTACGAGCAGTACTTC.

As concerns this clone: Other DNA sequences from this sample encode an identical CDR3 as well. The V call is TRBV27, the J call TRBJ2-7; TRBD1 aligns across 7 bases. CDR3 length: 15 amino acids. Germline V CDR1 and CDR2: MNHEY, SMNVEV (reference sequence). The J segment lost 6 bases and the V segment lost 3 bases, leaving 11 bases of the junction unmatched. The CDR3 region is CASSFRETGLREQYF. CDR3 nucleotides: TGTGCCAGCAGTTTTAGGGAGACAGGGCTGCGCGAGCAGTACTTC.

J is TRBJ2-7 and V is TRBV2; tentatively, D is TRBD2 (6 bases). CDR1 is SNHLY and CDR2 is FYNNEI in the germline V gene. CDR3 size: 16 residues. With 6 bases removed from V and 3 bases from J, the gap between germline ends came to 21 bases. CDR3 bases: TGTGCCAGCAGCAAAAGGGCTAGCGTCTTCGACTACGAGCAGTACTTC. Translated: CASSKRASVFDYEQYF.

The chain carries TRBV7-9 and TRBJ2-7; no firm D call. V was cut by 1 base and J by 6 bases, with 7 bases left in between. CDR1 is SEHNR and CDR2 is FQNEAQ in the germline V gene (reference sequence). The length of the CDR3 is 12 residues. CDR3 residues: CASSLEAVEQYF. In DNA form, the CDR3 reads TGTGCCAGCAGCTTAGAGGCCGTCGAGCAGTACTTC.

This clone turned up a few times. V and J are TRBV7-2 and TRBJ1-2; 8 positions match TRBD1. V shed 6 bases, J shed 7 bases, and the junction held 10 bases outside the gene matches. The CDR3 consists of 14 residues. Looked up from germline, CDR1 is SGHTA and CDR2 is FQGNSA. The CDR3 bases are TGTGCCAGCAGTTCAGGGGGCCGCATCGGTGGCTACACCTTC. This sequence encodes CASSSGGRIGGYTF.

The rearrangement links TRBV5-1 to TRBJ2-3, with 8 bases matching TRBD2. The CDR3 covers 17 residues. V trimming: 0 bases; J trimming: 2 bases; junction bases outside the gene matches: 8. The germline V gene has CDR1 SGHRS and CDR2 YFSETQ. For the CDR3, the DNA is TGCGCCAGCAGCTTGGTCCAGCGGGGGACCCCCACAGATACGCAGTATTTT. Its translation: CASSLVQRGTPTDTQYF.

The chain is built from TRBV11-3 and TRBJ1-2; D uncertain. The CDR3 is 13 amino acids. CDR1 and CDR2 (germline): SGHNT, YENEEA. The V end lost 1 base, the J end lost 2 bases, and 5 bases lay between the germline ends. CDR3 in amino acids: CASSLGLNYGYTF. CDR3 bases: TGTGCCAGCAGCTTAGGCCTGAACTATGGCTACACCTTC.

The genes are TRBV18 and TRBJ2-7, with 9 bases lining up with TRBD2. The ends lost 3 bases at V and 2 bases at J; junction bases unmatched: 5. CDR1 is KGHSH, CDR2 LQKENI, per germline. The CDR3 loop spans 15 amino acids. CDR3 sequence (DNA): TGTGCCAGCTCACCCGCTGCGGGGGGGCCCTACGAGCAGTACTTC. This codes for CASSPAAGGPYEQYF.

This clone showed up just a few times. This rearrangement joins TRBV4-3 to TRBJ1-2, with unresolved D. Between the trimmed V and J ends, which lost 0 bases and 5 bases, there was a span of 7 bases. The CDR3 is made up of 13 amino acids. Germline V lookup: CDR1 LGHNA, CDR2 YSLEER. This chain's CDR3 is CASSQERRYGYTF. The CDR3 region has the DNA TGCGCCAGCAGCCAAGAGAGGCGGTATGGCTACACCTTC.

The CDR3 loop reads CASSSHDYQPRETQYF. The CDR3 coding sequence is TGTGCCAGCAGCTCCCACGACTACCAACCTCGGGAGACCCAGTACTTC. The chain links TRBV7-9 to TRBJ2-5, with D perhaps matching TRBD2 (5 bases). Trimming removed 4 bases from V and 5 bases from J, with 20 bases in between. Germline-derived CDR1 and CDR2 are SEHNR and FQNEAQ (reference sequence). The CDR3 loop spans 16 amino acids.

V is TRBV5-1 and J is TRBJ1-5; no clear D gene. V lost 4 bases to trimming and J lost 7 bases, with 12 bases between them. Germline values: CDR1 SGHRS, CDR2 YFSETQ. The CDR3 has 13 amino acids. DNA for the CDR3: TGCGCCAGCAGCCGAGAGATAGTCCAGCCCCAGCATTTT. This gives the protein CASSREIVQPQHF.

The J gene is TRBJ2-6, the V gene TRBV5-1; possibly TRBD1 for D (6 bases). The CDR3 length is 19 residues. Germline-derived CDR1 and CDR2 are SGHRS and YFSETQ. Trimming cost V 3 bases and J 0 bases, with 19 bases left between them. CDR3 region: CASSSTPTGASSGANVLTF. DNA for the CDR3: TGCGCCAGCAGCTCGACCCCGACAGGCGCGAGCTCTGGGGCCAACGTCCTGACTTTC.

The gene calls are TRBV7-3 and TRBJ2-1; TRBD2 matches at 10 bases. The CDR3 extends over 15 amino acids. The germline V gene has CDR1 SGHTA and CDR2 FQGTGA. V dropped 2 bases and J dropped 5; count of bases not matched to a gene: 3. CDR3 loop: CASSLSSGGHNEQFF. In nucleotides, the CDR3 is TGTGCCAGCAGCTTATCTAGCGGGGGCCACAATGAGCAGTTCTTC.

This chain uses TRBV19 with TRBJ1-1, with D possibly matching TRBD1 (5 bases). CDR1 and CDR2 (germline): LNHDA, SQIVND (reference sequence). The CDR3 is made up of 18 amino acids. V was pared by 2 bases and J by 0 bases, with 19 bases between. CDR3 protein: CASSIPTTRAAVNTEAFF. For the CDR3, the DNA is TGTGCCAGTAGTATACCAACCACCAGGGCGGCAGTGAACACTGAAGCTTTCTTT.

The V and J genes are TRBV5-1 and TRBJ2-7; 7 bases match TRBD1. The CDR3 extends over 14 amino acids. Per germline, CDR1 SGHRS and CDR2 YFSETQ. V lost 4 bases and J lost 2; bases outside the gene matches: 6. Here the CDR3 reads CASSDGTATYEQYF. DNA for the CDR3: TGCGCCAGCAGCGACGGGACAGCAACCTACGAGCAGTACTTC.

The chain couples TRBV29-1 to TRBJ2-7; D ambiguous. The V end was cut by 7 bases, the J end by 2 bases, with 12 bases between. The CDR3 spans 12 residues. Germline V gene lookup returns CDR1 SQVTM and CDR2 ANQGSEA. CDR3 protein: CSASDGTYEQYF. As DNA, the CDR3 is TGCAGCGCCTCGGACGGCACCTACGAGCAGTACTTC.

About this clone itself: A far larger clone is one nucleotide away, so this likely arose from a read error. V gene TRBV11-2 combines with J gene TRBJ2-3; 7 bases agree with TRBD2. CDR3 length: 14 residues. V trimming: 1 base; J trimming: 3 bases; junction bases outside the gene matches: 1. Germline loops: CDR1 SGHAT, CDR2 FQNNGV. The CDR3 loop reads CASSLGGGTDTQYF. In nucleotides, the CDR3 is TGTGCCAGCAGCTTAGGGGGGGGGACAGATACGCAGTATTTT.

This clone was counted a single time. V usage is TRBV14 and J usage is TRBJ2-7; no reliable D call. Per the germline V gene, CDR1 is SGHDN and CDR2 is FVKESK. V was trimmed by 2 bases and J by 3 bases, leaving 2 bases between them. The length of the CDR3 is 11 residues. CDR3 sequence reads: CASSQNYEQYF. Here the CDR3 DNA reads TGTGCCAGCAGCCAAAACTACGAGCAGTACTTC.

This chain connects TRBV9 to TRBJ1-2; unclear D gene. The CDR3 spans 13 residues. Germline values: CDR1 SGDLS, CDR2 YYNGEE. Trimming shortened V by 7 bases and J by 8 bases, and 18 bases separated the two germline ends. CDR3 bases: TGTGCCAGCGGGCAGTCCCTTCGTCCCGGCTACACCTTC. It codes for CASGQSLRPGYTF. Based on the CDR3 plus reference TRBV9 and TRBJ1-2, the full variable domain is DSGVTQTPKHLITATGQRVTLRCSPRSGDLSVYWYQQSLDQGLQFLIQYYNGEERAKGNILERFSAQQFPDLHSELNLSSLELGDSALYFCASGQSLRPGYTFGSGTRLTVV.

This chain joins TRBV18 and TRBJ2-5; a possible D gene is TRBD2 (6 bases). This CDR3 region has 14 residues. Germline V gene data show CDR1 as KGHSH and CDR2 as LQKENI. V lost 5 bases and J 3 bases, leaving 13 bases between the germline ends. The CDR3 loop is CASSAGSVEETQYF. The CDR3 DNA is TGTGCCAGCTCAGCGGGGTCGGTAGAAGAGACCCAGTACTTC.

The chain couples TRBV4-2 to TRBJ2-5; 8 nucleotides line up with TRBD2. J lost 4 bases, V lost 0 bases, and 4 bases had no gene match. Per germline, CDR1 LGHNA and CDR2 YNFKEQ. CDR3 size: 15 residues. The CDR3: CASSQDTAGVETQYF. The CDR3, as DNA: TGTGCCAGCAGCCAAGATACAGCGGGAGTAGAGACCCAGTACTTC.